Below are 22 T cell receptor beta chains sequenced from a single sample in a study of T-cell reconstitution after alpha-beta-depleted transplantation in children. During its preparation, the TCRbeta library received unique molecular identifiers. TCRdb recomputed calls from the PCR reads with MiXCR, one row per CDR3 protein. The data contain hundreds of thousands of distinct CDR3 sequences, roughly 15% of them singletons. The sample consisted of PBMCs, mostly from graft donor cells, taken 360 days after TCRalphabeta/CD19-depleted stem cell transplant. These receptors were obtained from a male patient between 2 and 15 years old who had a stem cell transplant for acute lymphoblastic leukemia, so the T cells may come from the graft donor.

This clonotype was detected only a few times. The V gene is TRBV4-2, the J gene TRBJ2-1; D ambiguous. Germline V gives CDR1 LGHNA, CDR2 YNFKEQ. V shed 1 base and J shed 7 bases, with 11 bases lying between them. This CDR3 is built from 14 residues. The CDR3 region is CASSQGRSRNEQFF. The CDR3, as DNA: TGTGCCAGCAGCCAAGGGCGCTCTAGAAATGAGCAGTTCTTC.

The table lists this clonotype with a few counts. V gene TRBV18 combines with J gene TRBJ2-5; either TRBD1 or TRBD2 may supply D (5 bases each). V was trimmed by 3 bases and J by 5 bases, leaving 16 bases between them. This CDR3 is built from 15 residues. Germline V gene sequence: CDR1 KGHSH, CDR2 LQKENI. The CDR3 protein is CASSPNEGTRETQYF. The DNA for the CDR3 is TGTGCCAGCTCACCCAATGAGGGGACCAGGGAGACCCAGTACTTC.

This clonotype was observed many times. This CDR3 is CASSDRVGGNTIYF. The CDR3 DNA reads TGCGCCAGCAGCGACAGGGTGGGAGGAAACACCATATATTTT. The chain recombines TRBV4-3 with TRBJ1-3, with 7 nucleotides matching TRBD1. V shed 5 bases, J shed 4 bases, and the junction held 5 bases outside the gene matches. The CDR3 is made up of 14 amino acids. Germline lookup yields CDR1 LGHNA and CDR2 YSLEER.

This clonotype was counted a few times. V gene TRBV28 combines with J gene TRBJ2-2, with a weak D call TRBD2 (5 bases). The length of the CDR3 is 13 residues. V was pared by 9 bases and J by 0 bases, with 8 bases between. Looked up from germline, CDR1 is MDHEN and CDR2 is SYDVKM. This CDR3 is CASLGANTGELFF. Written as DNA, the CDR3 is TGTGCCAGTCTGGGAGCGAACACCGGGGAGCTGTTTTTT.

The table lists this clonotype with a few counts. This rearrangement joins TRBV28 to TRBJ2-2; TRBD2 aligns across 7 bases. The CDR3 length is 16 residues. The V and J ends lost 5 bases and 6 bases, in that order; junction bases with no gene match: 12. Germline V gene sequence: CDR1 MDHEN, CDR2 SYDVKM. This CDR3 is CASSRSGISLAGELFF. For the CDR3, the DNA is TGTGCCAGCAGTCGCAGCGGGATCTCGTTAGCCGGGGAGCTGTTTTTT. The full variable domain, with the rest looked up from reference TRBV28 and TRBJ2-2, is DVKVTQSSRYLVKRTGEKVFLECVQDMDHENMFWYRQDPGLGLRLIYFSYDVKMKEKGDIPEGYSVSREKKERFSLILESASTNQTSMYLCASSRSGISLAGELFFGEGSRLTVL.

The chain uses TRBV5-1 and TRBJ2-5; 9 nucleotides match TRBD1. The junction had 5 bases not matched to a gene; V was cut back by 1 base and J by 4 bases. The CDR3 extends over 15 amino acids. The germline V gene has CDR1 SGHRS and CDR2 YFSETQ. The CDR3 is CASSLRTGVVETQYF. The DNA for the CDR3 is TGCGCCAGCAGCTTGCGGACAGGGGTGGTAGAGACCCAGTACTTC.

This clonotype was seen at least ten times. The chain carries TRBV29-1 and TRBJ2-1, with TRBD2 matching 10 bases. Germline-derived CDR1 and CDR2 are SQVTM and ANQGSEA. This CDR3 spans 14 amino acids. V was pared by 7 bases and J by 8 bases, with 11 bases of the junction left unmatched. The CDR3 here is CSGYPSGSRDEQFF. In nucleotides, the CDR3 is TGCAGCGGTTATCCTAGCGGGAGTAGGGATGAGCAGTTCTTC.

V is TRBV29-1 and J is TRBJ2-3; 10 nucleotides line up with TRBD2. V dropped 4 bases and J dropped 5; count of bases not matched to a gene: 6. The CDR3 is made up of 14 amino acids. Germline CDR1 and CDR2: SQVTM and ANQGSEA. CDR3 sequence: CSVVLAGALDTQYF. The CDR3 DNA follows: TGCAGCGTTGTCCTAGCGGGAGCCCTAGATACGCAGTATTTT.

V usage is TRBV7-3 and J usage is TRBJ2-2; TRBD1 matches 12 bases. CDR3 length: 18 amino acids. Trimming removed 4 bases from V and 3 bases from J; junction bases left unmatched: 9. Germline V gene data show CDR1 as SGHTA and CDR2 as FQGTGA. The CDR3 bases are TGTGCCAGCAGCTCGGGACAGGGGGCAGGTTGGGACACCGGGGAGCTGTTTTTT. It encodes CASSSGQGAGWDTGELFF. Combining the CDR3 with reference TRBV7-3 and TRBJ2-2 gives the whole variable domain GAGVSQTPSNKVTEKGKYVELRCDPISGHTALYWYRQSLGQGPEFLIYFQGTGAADDSGLPNDRFFAVRPEGSVSTLKIQRTERGDSAVYLCASSSGQGAGWDTGELFFGEGSRLTVL.

The rearrangement links TRBV3-1 to TRBJ2-7, with D possibly TRBD2 on 6 matching bases. This CDR3 region has 14 residues. V lost 2 bases and J 6 bases, leaving 14 bases between the germline ends. CDR1 is LGHDT, CDR2 YNNKEL, per germline (reference sequence). As DNA, the CDR3 is TGTGCCAGCAGCCAAATAGGAAGGGGAGGCGAGCAGTACTTC. Translation gives CASSQIGRGGEQYF.

The V gene is TRBV20-1, the J gene TRBJ2-7; D may be TRBD1 (6 bases). V lost 0 bases, J lost 3 bases, and 12 bases lay in between. Per germline, CDR1 DFQATT and CDR2 SNEGSKA (reference sequence). The CDR3 runs to 14 residues. CDR3 nucleotide sequence: TGCAGTGCTAGAGATGGGACACGGGGCTACGAGCAGTACTTC. It encodes CSARDGTRGYEQYF.

The rearrangement uses TRBV5-1 and TRBJ2-1, with TRBD2 matching 13 bases. Trimming removed 3 bases from V and 5 bases from J; junction bases left unmatched: 2. The CDR3 loop spans 15 amino acids. CDR1 and CDR2 from the germline V gene are SGHRS and YFSETQ. The CDR3 protein is CASSSGLAGDNEQFF. The DNA of the CDR3 is TGCGCCAGCAGCTCCGGACTAGCGGGGGACAATGAGCAGTTCTTC.

There are a few counts of this clonotype. V and J are TRBV10-3 and TRBJ2-3; 10 bases align to TRBD2. CDR3 length equals 13 residues. V shed 8 bases, J shed 5 bases, and the junction held 4 bases outside the gene matches. Germline loops: CDR1 ENHRY, CDR2 SYGVKD. In nucleotides, the CDR3 is TGTGCCATCCTAGCGGGAGTTGGAGATACGCAGTATTTT. It encodes CAILAGVGDTQYF.

In its sample, this clonotype was seen many times. The gene calls are TRBV7-8 and TRBJ1-4, with a weak D call TRBD1 (5 bases). This CDR3 region has 16 residues. CDR1 is SGHVS, CDR2 FQNEAQ, per germline. Trimming took 2 bases from V and 0 from J, leaving 10 bases between them. Here the CDR3 reads CASSLRGDPTNEKLFF. CDR3 bases: TGTGCCAGCAGCTTAAGAGGGGACCCAACTAATGAAAAACTGTTTTTT.

The J gene is TRBJ2-5, the V gene TRBV9; TRBD2 matches 12 bases. Germline trimming cut 3 bases from V and 5 bases from J; bases unmatched to any gene: 8. The CDR3 length is 16 residues. Looked up from germline, CDR1 is SGDLS and CDR2 is YYNGEE. CDR3 sequence (DNA): TGTGCCAGCAGCGCCCTAGCGGGAGGGCGAGGGGAGACCCAGTACTTC. Translating gives CASSALAGGRGETQYF. The full variable domain, completed using reference TRBV9 and TRBJ2-5, is DSGVTQTPKHLITATGQRVTLRCSPRSGDLSVYWYQQSLDQGLQFLIQYYNGEERAKGNILERFSAQQFPDLHSELNLSSLELGDSALYFCASSALAGGRGETQYFGPGTRLLVL.

The J gene is TRBJ2-7, the V gene TRBV4-1; D is ambiguous. CDR3 length equals 15 residues. Germline V gene lookup returns CDR1 MGHRA and CDR2 YSYEKL. Trimming stripped 0 bases from V and 6 bases from J, with 15 bases between. The CDR3 region is CASSQDNRILSEQYF. For the CDR3, the DNA is TGCGCCAGCAGCCAAGATAATCGGATTCTGAGCGAGCAGTACTTC.

This clonotype was observed a handful of times. The chain uses TRBV12-3 or TRBV12-4 and TRBJ2-2, with 10 bases aligning to TRBD2. The CDR3 is 17 residues long. The V gene end was trimmed by 8 bases and the J gene end by 1 base; junction bases not matched to a gene: 10. The CDR3 loop reads CASVPGVAGGNTGELFF. CDR3 sequence (DNA): TGTGCCAGCGTCCCCGGGGTAGCGGGAGGGAACACCGGGGAGCTGTTTTTT.

This clonotype turned up a few times. The V gene is TRBV5-1, the J gene TRBJ2-1, with 9 bases matching TRBD2. The V segment lost 5 bases and the J segment 9 bases; nucleotides outside the gene matches: 12. Germline V gene data show CDR1 as SGHRS and CDR2 as YFSETQ. The CDR3 is 15 amino acids. Written as DNA, the CDR3 is TGCGCCAGCAGACATGGGACTAGCAATCCCGGTGAGCAGTTCTTC. It yields the protein CASRHGTSNPGEQFF.

This chain links TRBV20-1 with TRBJ2-1, with TRBD2 matching over 9 bases. CDR1 and CDR2 (germline): DFQATT, SNEGSKA (reference sequence). The CDR3 consists of 15 residues. The V segment lost 7 bases and the J segment 6 bases; nucleotides outside the gene matches: 13. DNA for the CDR3: TGCAGTGGAGGGCCCGGGACTAGCTTATCCAATGAGCAGTTCTTC. It translates to CSGGPGTSLSNEQFF.

This rearrangement joins TRBV20-1 to TRBJ2-1; a possible D gene is TRBD2 (7 bases). Germline CDR1 DFQATT, CDR2 SNEGSKA (reference sequence). The CDR3 is 15 residues long. V was clipped by 1 base and J by 3 bases, with 13 bases between them. The CDR3 region has the DNA TGCAGTGCTAGAGGGGGGGGACAAGACTACAATGAGCAGTTCTTC. Translated: CSARGGGQDYNEQFF.

This chain joins TRBV3-1 and TRBJ1-1; D ambiguous. The germline gives CDR1 LGHDT, CDR2 YNNKEL (reference sequence). The V end lost 2 bases, the J end lost 0 bases, and 7 bases lay between the germline ends. CDR3 size: 14 residues. CDR3 loop: CASSQYDMNTEAFF. Written as DNA, the CDR3 is TGTGCCAGCAGCCAATATGACATGAACACTGAAGCTTTCTTT.

The V call is TRBV20-1, the J call TRBJ2-7, with D possibly being TRBD1 (5 bases). Germline V lookup: CDR1 DFQATT, CDR2 SNEGSKA (reference sequence). Trimming pared 2 bases from V and 6 bases from J, leaving 14 bases between. This CDR3 is built from 13 residues. Written as DNA, the CDR3 is TGCAGTGCTAGAACCCCCCAGGGCGGCGAGCAGTACTTC. Protein sequence: CSARTPQGGEQYF.